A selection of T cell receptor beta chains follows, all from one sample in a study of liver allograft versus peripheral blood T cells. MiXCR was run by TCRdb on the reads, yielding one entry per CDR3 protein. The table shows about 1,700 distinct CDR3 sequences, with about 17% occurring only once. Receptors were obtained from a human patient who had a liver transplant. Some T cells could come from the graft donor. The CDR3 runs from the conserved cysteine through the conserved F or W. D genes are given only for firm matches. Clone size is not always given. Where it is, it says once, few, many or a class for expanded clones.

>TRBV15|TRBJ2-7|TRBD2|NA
CATSREGGGYEQYF
TGTGCCACCAGCAGAGAGGGGGGGGGCTACGAGCAGTACTTC
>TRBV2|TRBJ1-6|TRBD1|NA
CASRAGQVVLRSPLHF
TGTGCCAGCAGAGCCGGACAGGTTGTTCTTAGGTCACCCCTCCACTTT
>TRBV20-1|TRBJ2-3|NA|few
CSARRPGTSTDTQYF
TGCAGTGCTAGGCGTCCGGGGACTAGCACAGATACGCAGTATTTT
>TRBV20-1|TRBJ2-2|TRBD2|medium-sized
CSARGASILAGGANTGELFF
TGCAGTGCTAGAGGGGCCTCCATACTAGCGGGAGGCGCGAACACCGGGGAGCTGTTTTTT
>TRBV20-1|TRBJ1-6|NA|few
CSVAGSPLHF
TGCAGTGTCGCGGGTTCACCCCTCCACTTT
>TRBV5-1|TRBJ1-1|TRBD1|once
CASSLKNLDRINTEAFF
TGCGCCAGCAGCCTTAAAAACCTGGACAGGATTAACACTGAAGCTTTCTTT
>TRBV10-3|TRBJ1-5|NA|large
CATRGEAHSNQPQHF
TGTGCCACCCGAGGGGAGGCTCATAGCAATCAGCCCCAGCATTTT
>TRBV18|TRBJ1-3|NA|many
CASSPPTVSGNTIYF
TGTGCCAGCTCACCACCAACAGTCTCTGGAAACACCATATATTTT
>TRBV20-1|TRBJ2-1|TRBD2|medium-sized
CSATFTSGGGNEQFF
TGCAGTGCTACCTTCACTAGCGGGGGCGGGAATGAGCAGTTCTTC
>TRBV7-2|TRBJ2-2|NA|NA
CASSLSAGELFF
TGTGCCAGCAGCTTAAGTGCCGGGGAGCTGTTTTTT
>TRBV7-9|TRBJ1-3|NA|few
CAGSPTAGNTIYF
TGTGCGGGTTCCCCTACGGCTGGAAACACCATATATTTT
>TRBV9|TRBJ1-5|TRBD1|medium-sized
CASSGTGDQPQHF
TGTGCCAGCAGCGGTACAGGGGATCAGCCCCAGCATTTT
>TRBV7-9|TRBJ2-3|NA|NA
CASSPQHLSTDTQYF
TGTGCCAGCAGCCCTCAACACCTCAGCACAGATACGCAGTATTTT
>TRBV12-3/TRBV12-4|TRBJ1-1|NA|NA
CASSLGQMNTEAFF
TGTGCCAGCAGTTTAGGTCAGATGAACACTGAAGCTTTCTTT
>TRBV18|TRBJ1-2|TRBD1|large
CASSLKGQGYANYGYTF
TGTGCCAGCTCACTCAAGGGACAGGGATACGCTAACTATGGCTACACCTTC
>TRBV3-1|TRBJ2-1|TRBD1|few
CASSIGTDSYNEQFF
TGTGCCAGCAGCATCGGGACAGACTCCTACAATGAGCAGTTCTTC
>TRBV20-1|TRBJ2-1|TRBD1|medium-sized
CSASDRGASGLFF
TGCAGTGCTAGCGACAGGGGGGCTAGCGGATTGTTCTTC
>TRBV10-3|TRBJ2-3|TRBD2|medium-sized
CAISPRLAGAGDTQYF
TGTGCCATCAGTCCTAGACTAGCGGGAGCGGGAGATACGCAGTATTTT
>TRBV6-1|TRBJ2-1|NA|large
CASSERGANNNEQFF
TGTGCCAGCAGTGAGAGGGGGGCTAACAACAATGAGCAGTTCTTC
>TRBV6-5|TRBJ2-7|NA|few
CASSYGGPPYEQYF
TGTGCCAGCAGTTACGGGGGTCCCCCCTACGAGCAGTACTTC
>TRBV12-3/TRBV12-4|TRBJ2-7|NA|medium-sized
CASRYQGLGSYEQYF
TGTGCCAGCAGGTATCAGGGTCTCGGTTCCTACGAGCAGTACTTC
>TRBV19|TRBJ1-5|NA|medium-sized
CASSIEGWRGQPQHF
TGTGCCAGTAGTATAGAGGGGTGGCGCGGTCAGCCCCAGCATTTT
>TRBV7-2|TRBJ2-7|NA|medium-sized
CAFRASSHEQYF
TGTGCCTTTAGGGCAAGCTCCCACGAGCAGTACTTC
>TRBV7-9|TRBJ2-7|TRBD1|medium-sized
CASSLDARGQSYEQYF
TGTGCCAGCAGCTTAGATGCTAGGGGACAGTCCTACGAGCAGTACTTC
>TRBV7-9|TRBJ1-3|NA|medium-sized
CASSLEAGAGGNTIYF
TGTGCCAGCAGCTTAGAGGCAGGGGCAGGTGGAAACACCATATATTTT
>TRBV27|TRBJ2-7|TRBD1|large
CASSLLGLGQGHDEQYF
TGTGCCAGCAGTTTATTGGGGCTTGGACAGGGGCACGACGAGCAGTACTTC
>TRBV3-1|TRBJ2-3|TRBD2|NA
CASSQVGISGTTDTQYF
TGTGCCAGCAGCCAAGTTGGGATTAGCGGGACGACAGATACGCAGTATTTT
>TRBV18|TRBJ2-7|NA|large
CASSPAPGHEQYF
TGTGCCAGCTCACCGGCCCCGGGACACGAGCAGTACTTC
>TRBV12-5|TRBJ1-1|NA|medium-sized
CASGRGGPSTEAFF
TGTGCTAGTGGCCGGGGGGGCCCTTCGACTGAAGCTTTCTTT
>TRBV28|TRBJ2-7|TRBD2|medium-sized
CASSALANEQYF
TGTGCCAGCAGTGCACTAGCGAACGAGCAGTACTTC
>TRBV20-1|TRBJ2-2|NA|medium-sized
CSAMDPVRKKLFF
TGCAGTGCTATGGACCCCGTCCGGAAAAAGCTGTTTTTT
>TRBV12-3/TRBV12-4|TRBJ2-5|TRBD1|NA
CASSSGRGQGTQETQYF
TGTGCCAGCAGTTCGGGGCGGGGACAGGGGACGCAAGAGACCCAGTACTTC
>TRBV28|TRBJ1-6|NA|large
CASTRVAHNSPLHF
TGTGCCAGCACAAGGGTCGCGCATAATTCACCCCTCCACTTT
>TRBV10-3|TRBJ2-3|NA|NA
CASTRKDTQYF
TGTGCCAGCACACGTAAGGATACGCAGTATTTT
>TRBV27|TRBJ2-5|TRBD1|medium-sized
CASSQQGQETQYF
TGTGCCAGCAGTCAACAGGGGCAAGAGACCCAGTACTTC
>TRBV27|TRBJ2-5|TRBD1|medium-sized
CASAPFMDREETQYF
TGTGCCAGCGCGCCATTCATGGACAGGGAAGAGACCCAGTACTTC
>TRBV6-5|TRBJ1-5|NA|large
CASSSDFGEQPQHF
TGTGCCAGCAGTTCGGACTTCGGCGAGCAGCCCCAGCATTTT
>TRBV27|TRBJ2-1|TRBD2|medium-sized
CASSFLAGDNEQFF
TGTGCCAGCAGTTTCCTAGCGGGGGATAATGAGCAGTTCTTC
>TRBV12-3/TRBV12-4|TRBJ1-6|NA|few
CASSLAQNSPLHF
TGTGCCAGCAGTTTAGCTCAGAATTCACCCCTCCACTTT
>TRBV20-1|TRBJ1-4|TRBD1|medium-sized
CSATGQGRSKVEEKLFF
TGCAGTGCTACCGGACAGGGGCGATCTAAAGTGGAGGAAAAACTGTTTTTT
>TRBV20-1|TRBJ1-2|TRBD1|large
CSVNTGTGYGYTF
TGCAGTGTTAATACCGGGACAGGCTATGGCTACACCTTC
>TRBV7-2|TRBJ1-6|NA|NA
CASSPEGAGRTLHF
TGTGCCAGCAGCCCAGAGGGTGCAGGGCGGACCCTCCACTTT